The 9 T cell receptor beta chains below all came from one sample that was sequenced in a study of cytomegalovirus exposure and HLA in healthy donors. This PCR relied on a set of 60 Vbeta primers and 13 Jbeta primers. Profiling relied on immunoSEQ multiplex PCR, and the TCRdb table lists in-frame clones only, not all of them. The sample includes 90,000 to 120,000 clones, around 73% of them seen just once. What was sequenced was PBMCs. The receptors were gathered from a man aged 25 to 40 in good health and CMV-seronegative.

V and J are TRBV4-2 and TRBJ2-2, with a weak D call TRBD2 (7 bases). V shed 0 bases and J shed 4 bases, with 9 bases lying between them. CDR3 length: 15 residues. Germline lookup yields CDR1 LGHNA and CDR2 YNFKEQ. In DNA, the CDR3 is TGTGCCAGCAGCCAAGAAGGGGGGGGCACCGGGGAGCTGTTTTTT. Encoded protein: CASSQEGGGTGELFF.

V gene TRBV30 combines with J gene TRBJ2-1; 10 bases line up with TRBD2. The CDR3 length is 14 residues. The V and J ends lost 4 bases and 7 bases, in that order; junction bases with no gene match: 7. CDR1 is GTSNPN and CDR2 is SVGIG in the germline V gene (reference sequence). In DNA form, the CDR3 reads TGTGCCTGGATGAAGGGACTAGCGATAAATGAGCAGTTCTTC. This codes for CAWMKGLAINEQFF.

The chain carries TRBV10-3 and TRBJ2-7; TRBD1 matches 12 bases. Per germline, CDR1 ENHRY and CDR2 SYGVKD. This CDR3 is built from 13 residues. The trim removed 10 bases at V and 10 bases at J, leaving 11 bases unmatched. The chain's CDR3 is CATTPGQGAFQYF. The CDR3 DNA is TGTGCCACTACACCGGGACAGGGGGCTTTTCAGTACTTC.

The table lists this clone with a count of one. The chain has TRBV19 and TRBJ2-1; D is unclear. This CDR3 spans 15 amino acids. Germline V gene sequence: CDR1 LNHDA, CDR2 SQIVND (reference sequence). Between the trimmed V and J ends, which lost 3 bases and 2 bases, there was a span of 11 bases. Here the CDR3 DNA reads TGTGCCAGTAGTATCAAGGATGGGCCCTACAATGAGCAGTTCTTC. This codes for CASSIKDGPYNEQFF. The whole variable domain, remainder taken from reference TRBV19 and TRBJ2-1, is DGGITQSPKYLFRKEGQNVTLSCEQNLNHDAMYWYRQDPGQGLRLIYYSQIVNDFQKGDIAEGYSVSREKKESFPLTVTSAQKNPTAFYLCASSIKDGPYNEQFFGPGTRLTVL.

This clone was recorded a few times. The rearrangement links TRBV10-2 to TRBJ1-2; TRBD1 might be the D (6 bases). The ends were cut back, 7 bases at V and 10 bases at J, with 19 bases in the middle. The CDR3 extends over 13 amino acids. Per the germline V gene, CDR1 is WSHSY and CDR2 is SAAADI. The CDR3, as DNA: TGCGCCAGCAACGAGGGTGACGAGGGGGACTACACCTTC. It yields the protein CASNEGDEGDYTF.

The CDR3 DNA reads TGTGCCAGCAGTGACCTACGCGTACTAGCGGGAGGGAGAGCCCAGTACTTC. Amino acids: CASSDLRVLAGGRAQYF. The chain carries TRBV2 and TRBJ2-5; 13 nucleotides line up with TRBD2. This CDR3 comprises 17 residues. The V and J ends lost 3 bases and 9 bases, in that order; junction bases with no gene match: 13. CDR1 and CDR2 (germline): SNHLY, FYNNEI.

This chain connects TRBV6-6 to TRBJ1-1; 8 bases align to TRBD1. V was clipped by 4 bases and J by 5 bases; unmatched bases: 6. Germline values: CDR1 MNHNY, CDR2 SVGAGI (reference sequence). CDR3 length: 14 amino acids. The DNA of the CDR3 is TGTGCCAGCAGTTTAGGGACAGGCCGGACTGAAGCTTTCTTT. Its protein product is CASSLGTGRTEAFF.

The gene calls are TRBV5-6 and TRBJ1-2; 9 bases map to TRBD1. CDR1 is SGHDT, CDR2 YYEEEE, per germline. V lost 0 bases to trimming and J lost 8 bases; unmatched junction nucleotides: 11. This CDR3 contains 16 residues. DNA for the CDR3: TGTGCCAGCAGCTTGGTCACAGGGGGCGCCCGCCTCGGCTACACCTTC. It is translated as CASSLVTGGARLGYTF.

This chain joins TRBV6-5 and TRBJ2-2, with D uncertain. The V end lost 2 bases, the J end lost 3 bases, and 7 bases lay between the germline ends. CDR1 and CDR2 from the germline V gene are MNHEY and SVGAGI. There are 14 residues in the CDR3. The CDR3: CASSYRRDTGELFF. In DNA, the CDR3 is TGTGCCAGCAGTTACCGCCGGGACACCGGGGAGCTGTTTTTT.